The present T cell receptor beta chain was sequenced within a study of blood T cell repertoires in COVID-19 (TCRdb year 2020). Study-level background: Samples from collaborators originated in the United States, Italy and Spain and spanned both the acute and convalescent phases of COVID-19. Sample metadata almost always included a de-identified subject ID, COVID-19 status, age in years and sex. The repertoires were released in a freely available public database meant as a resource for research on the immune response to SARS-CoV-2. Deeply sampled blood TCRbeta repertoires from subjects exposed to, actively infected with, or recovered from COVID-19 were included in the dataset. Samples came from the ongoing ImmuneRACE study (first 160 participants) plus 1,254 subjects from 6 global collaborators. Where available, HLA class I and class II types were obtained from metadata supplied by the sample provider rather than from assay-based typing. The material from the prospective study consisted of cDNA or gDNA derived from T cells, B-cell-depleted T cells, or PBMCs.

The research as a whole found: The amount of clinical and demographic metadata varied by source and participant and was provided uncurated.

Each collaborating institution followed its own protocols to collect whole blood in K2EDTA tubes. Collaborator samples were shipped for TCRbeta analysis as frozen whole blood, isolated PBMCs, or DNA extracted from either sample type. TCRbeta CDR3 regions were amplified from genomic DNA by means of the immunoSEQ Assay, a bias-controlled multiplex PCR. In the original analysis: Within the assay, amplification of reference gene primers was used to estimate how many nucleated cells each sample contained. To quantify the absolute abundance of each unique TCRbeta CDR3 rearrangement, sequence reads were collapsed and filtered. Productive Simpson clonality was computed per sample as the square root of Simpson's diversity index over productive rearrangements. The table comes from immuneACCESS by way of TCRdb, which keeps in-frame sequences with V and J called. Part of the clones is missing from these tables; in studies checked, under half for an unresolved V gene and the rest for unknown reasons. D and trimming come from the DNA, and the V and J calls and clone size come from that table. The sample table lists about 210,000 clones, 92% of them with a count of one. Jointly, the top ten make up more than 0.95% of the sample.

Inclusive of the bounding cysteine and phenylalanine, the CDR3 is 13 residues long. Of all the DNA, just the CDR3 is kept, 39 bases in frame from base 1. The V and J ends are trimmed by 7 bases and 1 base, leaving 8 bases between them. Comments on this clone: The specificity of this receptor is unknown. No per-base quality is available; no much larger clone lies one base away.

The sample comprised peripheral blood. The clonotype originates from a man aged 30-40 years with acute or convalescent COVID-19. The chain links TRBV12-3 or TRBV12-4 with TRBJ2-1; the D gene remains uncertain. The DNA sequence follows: TGTGCCAGCACTCCCGGGTCCTACAATGAGCAGTTCTTC. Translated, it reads CASTPGSYNEQFF.